Listed here is a single T cell receptor beta chain. What it binds is not known. Sequenced by immunoSEQ multiplex PCR; TCRdb stores in-frame clones only, minus some. Among approximately 32,000 clones listed, 85% to 90% were seen once. V dropped 3 bases and J dropped 1; count of bases not matched to a gene: 3. The CDR3 is made up of 15 amino acids. Per the germline V gene, CDR1 is MNHNS and CDR2 is SASEGT. This sample is part of a study of neoadjuvant anti-PD-1 for oral cavity cancer. Study results and limitations: Higher pretreatment blood Treg/Th17 ratios correlated with higher pretreatment blood and lower post-treatment tumor TCRbeta clonality.

This TCR came from a person between 40 and 79 years old with oral cavity squamous cell carcinoma. The sequenced sample was PBMCs, obtained before nivolumab (anti-PD-1) treatment. The chain has TRBV6-1 and TRBJ2-3; 8 positions agree with TRBD2. The CDR3 bases are TGTGCCAGCAGTGACGGGGGGGCCCGCACAGATACGCAGTATTTT. Its protein is CASSDGGARTDTQYF.